The 27 T cell receptor beta chains presented below share a single source sample, sequenced in a study of CD8 T cells in ankylosing spondylitis. Study-level points and caveats: What appeared characteristic of ankylosing spondylitis blood was a TCR beta motif of eight highly homologous variants.

Their antigens remain unidentified. A single record per CDR3 protein comes from TCRdb applying MiXCR to the 5' RACE reads. The table has about 330,000 distinct CDR3 sequences, 6.5% to 10% seen once; the top ten hold approximately 14%. Sequences were obtained from blood, either unsorted or a sorted T cell fraction (not recorded which). All receptors derive from a male donor with ankylosing spondylitis.

V usage is TRBV5-1 and J usage is TRBJ2-5; 7 positions match TRBD1. In germline, CDR1 is SGHRS, CDR2 YFSETQ. The CDR3 runs 15 residues. V lost 5 bases, J lost 2 bases, and 9 bases stayed unmatched. CDR3 bases: TGCGCCAGCAGGGGGGCGGTGGGACAGCAAGAGACCCAGTACTTC. Translating gives CASRGAVGQQETQYF.

This clonotype was seen more than once but under ten times. The gene calls are TRBV11-1 and TRBJ2-1; D assignment may be TRBD1 or TRBD2 (5 bases each). Germline V gene data show CDR1 as SGHAT and CDR2 as FQDESV (reference sequence). Trimming removed 6 bases from V and 3 bases from J, with 21 bases in between. This CDR3 is 17 amino acids long. The CDR3 sequence is CASSWGAGTVDYNEQFF. The CDR3 region has the DNA TGTGCCAGCAGTTGGGGTGCCGGGACCGTGGACTACAATGAGCAGTTCTTC.

This clonotype was seen a few times. This chain links TRBV28 with TRBJ2-3, with a tentative D call TRBD2 (6 bases). Deletions cut 1 base from V and 6 bases from J, with 11 bases between. Germline V CDR1 and CDR2: MDHEN, SYDVKM. The CDR3 consists of 14 residues. The CDR3 DNA follows: TGTGCCAGCAGTTTATCTGGGACTTCGGATACGCAGTATTTT. Its protein is CASSLSGTSDTQYF.

This clonotype was counted a few times. CDR3 amino acids: CASSLGQGLGTGELFF. The CDR3 nucleotides are TGTGCCAGCAGCTTGGGACAGGGTTTGGGCACCGGGGAGCTGTTTTTT. V is TRBV5-5 and J is TRBJ2-2; 7 bases are a match to TRBD1. Per germline, CDR1 SGHKS and CDR2 YYEKEE (reference sequence). The CDR3 contains 16 residues. The V and J ends lost 0 bases and 4 bases, in that order; junction bases with no gene match: 6.

CDR3 DNA sequence: TGTGCCTGGAGTGTACTGGATAGCGGGATGGCCTACGAGCAGTACTTC. This codes for CAWSVLDSGMAYEQYF. V usage is TRBV30 and J usage is TRBJ2-7, with 8 bases matching TRBD2. V shed 0 bases, J shed 2 bases, and the junction held 9 bases outside the gene matches. The V gene's germline CDR1 is GTSNPN and CDR2 SVGIG (reference sequence). This CDR3 has 16 amino acids.

V gene TRBV28 combines with J gene TRBJ2-7; D is unresolved. Trimming removed 3 bases at V and 3 bases at J, with 12 bases between. CDR3 size: 14 residues. Germline CDR1 reads MDHEN; CDR2 reads SYDVKM. The chain's CDR3 is CASSFRSGFYEQYF. The CDR3 DNA is TGTGCCAGCAGTTTTAGGTCGGGTTTCTACGAGCAGTACTTC.

The table lists this clonotype with many counts. The rearrangement uses TRBV16 and TRBJ1-5; no definite D call. V shed 4 bases and J shed 4 bases, with 8 bases lying between them. The germline CDR1 and CDR2 sequences are KGHSY and FQNENV. The length of the CDR3 is 13 residues. CDR3 in amino acids: CASSLGPNQPQHF. Here the CDR3 DNA reads TGTGCCAGCAGCCTGGGTCCAAATCAGCCCCAGCATTTT.

The chain couples TRBV2 to TRBJ2-5; D gene ambiguous. Germline V lookup: CDR1 SNHLY, CDR2 FYNNEI. The germline V and J ends were trimmed by 8 bases and 2 bases, with 9 bases remaining between them. CDR3 length equals 12 residues. The CDR3 sequence: CASRSLQETQYF. The CDR3 DNA sequence: TGTGCCAGCCGGTCACTACAAGAGACCCAGTACTTC.

This clonotype was seen many times. The chain employs TRBV5-1 and TRBJ2-5; D is perhaps TRBD1 or TRBD2 (6 bases each). V lost 0 bases, J lost 5 bases, and 20 bases lay in between. The CDR3 consists of 17 residues. Germline V lookup: CDR1 SGHRS, CDR2 YFSETQ. CDR3 region: CASSLVPPGAGGETQYF. The DNA of the CDR3 is TGCGCCAGCAGCTTGGTTCCTCCGGGGGCAGGAGGGGAGACCCAGTACTTC.

This clonotype came up a few times. The junction differs from germline at one of its ends, possibly a read error. V gene TRBV20-1 combines with J gene TRBJ1-2; no firm D call. CDR3 length: 11 residues. Germline V CDR1 and CDR2: DFQATT, SNEGSKA (reference sequence). Here the CDR3 reads CSAPSERAPRF. The CDR3 DNA sequence: TGCAGTGCCCCAAGCGAGAGGGCCCCTCGTTTC.

This clonotype was recorded many times. The rearrangement links TRBV20-1 to TRBJ2-2; unclear D gene. This CDR3 spans 14 amino acids. Germline V gene sequence: CDR1 DFQATT, CDR2 SNEGSKA (reference sequence). The germline V and J ends were trimmed by 1 base and 7 bases, with 13 bases remaining between them. The CDR3 loop reads CSARATQLVGELFF. CDR3 bases: TGCAGTGCTAGAGCCACCCAGCTCGTCGGGGAGCTGTTTTTT.

This clonotype was detected only a few times. This sequence joins TRBV6-4 and TRBJ1-6; unclear D gene. Per germline, CDR1 MRHNA and CDR2 SNTAGT. Trimming removed 0 bases at V and 8 bases at J, with 8 bases between. This CDR3 is 14 amino acids long. The CDR3 DNA reads TGTGCCAGCAGTGACTCTTTCGGAGATTCACCCCTCCACTTT. It is translated as CASSDSFGDSPLHF.

The chain uses TRBV27 and TRBJ1-6; a possible D gene is TRBD1 (5 bases). V lost 3 bases and J lost 6, with 12 bases in between. The V gene's germline CDR1 is MNHEY and CDR2 SMNVEV (reference sequence). The length of the CDR3 is 15 residues. Written as DNA, the CDR3 is TGTGCCAGCAGTTTTTCCAGGGTTTCTAATTCACCCCTCCACTTT. Translated: CASSFSRVSNSPLHF.

The rearrangement links TRBV7-3 to TRBJ2-3; D gene unclear. Between the trimmed V and J ends, which lost 1 base and 6 bases, there was a span of 8 bases. Per germline, CDR1 SGHTA and CDR2 FQGTGA. The CDR3 has 13 amino acids. CDR3 residues: CASSLSIRDTQYF. In DNA, the CDR3 is TGTGCCAGCAGCTTAAGCATAAGGGATACGCAGTATTTT.

This clonotype showed up just a few times. The genes are TRBV6-5 and TRBJ1-4, with no clear D. Between the trimmed V and J ends, which lost 0 bases and 1 base, there was a span of 3 bases. The CDR3 sequence is 14 residues long. Germline lookup yields CDR1 MNHEY and CDR2 SVGAGI. Here the CDR3 reads CASSYSRTNEKLFF. CDR3 nucleotides: TGTGCCAGCAGTTACTCGCGAACTAATGAAAAACTGTTTTTT.

This clonotype has at least ten counts. This chain joins TRBV15 and TRBJ1-2; D perhaps matches TRBD1 (5 bases). The V gene's germline CDR1 is LNHNV and CDR2 YYDKDF (reference sequence). The CDR3 extends over 15 amino acids. The ends were cut back, 1 base at V and 8 bases at J, with 17 bases in the middle. The CDR3 DNA is TGTGCCACCAGCAGAGCCCCCAGGGAGTATAACGGCTACACCTTC. This translates into CATSRAPREYNGYTF.

This clonotype was observed a handful of times. This chain joins TRBV29-1 and TRBJ1-2; D is unclear. Germline CDR1 is SQVTM and CDR2 is ANQGSEA. This CDR3 is built from 14 residues. Trimming took off 6 bases at V and 3 bases at J, with 17 bases between the two ends. The DNA for the CDR3 is TGCAGCGTCGACGGCTTCGCAGGAGACTATGGCTACACCTTC. This translates into CSVDGFAGDYGYTF.

At least ten counts were recorded for this clonotype. The rearrangement joins TRBV7-2 to TRBJ2-1; tentative D call: TRBD2 (5 bases). The CDR3 runs 15 residues. The germline gives CDR1 SGHTA, CDR2 FQGNSA. V lost 0 bases and J lost 9, with 15 bases in between. The CDR3 sequence is CASSLAYSSWGEQFF. The DNA of the CDR3 is TGTGCCAGCAGCTTAGCGTACTCTAGCTGGGGTGAGCAGTTCTTC.

There are a few counts of this clonotype. The chain recombines TRBV7-2 with TRBJ2-3; D remains unclear. CDR3 length: 15 amino acids. CDR1 and CDR2 from the germline V gene are SGHTA and FQGNSA. V was shortened by 5 bases and J by 0 bases, with 12 bases between the two germline ends. CDR3: CASSPLRRSTDTQYF. For the CDR3, the DNA is TGTGCCAGCAGCCCCCTCCGGCGTAGCACAGATACGCAGTATTTT.

The chain is built from TRBV9 and TRBJ2-2; TRBD1 agrees at 7 bases. Trimming at V came to 3 bases and at J to 3 bases, leaving 5 bases not matched to a gene. CDR1 is SGDLS and CDR2 is YYNGEE in the germline V gene. The CDR3 has 15 residues. DNA for the CDR3: TGTGCCAGCAGCGCCTGGGACAGACACACCGGGGAGCTGTTTTTT. Translated: CASSAWDRHTGELFF. Based on the CDR3 plus reference TRBV9 and TRBJ2-2, the full variable domain is DSGVTQTPKHLITATGQRVTLRCSPRSGDLSVYWYQQSLDQGLQFLIQYYNGEERAKGNILERFSAQQFPDLHSELNLSSLELGDSALYFCASSAWDRHTGELFFGEGSRLTVL.

This clonotype was picked up a small number of times. DNA of the CDR3: TGCGCCAGCGGCTCGGCGGGGCCGCACACAGATACGCAGTATTTT. Residues: CASGSAGPHTDTQYF. This sequence joins TRBV5-1 and TRBJ2-3; perhaps TRBD2 as D (6 bases). CDR1 is SGHRS, CDR2 YFSETQ, per germline. The CDR3 loop spans 15 amino acids. Trimming removed 7 bases at V and 2 bases at J, with 17 bases between.

This clonotype was recorded a few times. The chain couples TRBV5-1 to TRBJ2-7, with TRBD2 as a possible D gene (6 bases). The CDR3 consists of 15 residues. V was shortened by 2 bases and J by 2 bases, with 14 bases between the two germline ends. From germline, CDR1 is SGHRS and CDR2 YFSETQ. The DNA for the CDR3 is TGCGCCAGCAGCTTATCGGCGGGACCCGCCTACGAGCAGTACTTC. Translated: CASSLSAGPAYEQYF. Based on the CDR3 plus reference TRBV5-1 and TRBJ2-7, the full variable domain is KAGVTQTPRYLIKTRGQQVTLSCSPISGHRSVSWYQQTPGQGLQFLFEYFSETQRNKGNFPGRFSGRQFSNSRSEMNVSTLELGDSALYLCASSLSAGPAYEQYFGPGTRLTVT.

This clonotype was seen more than once but under ten times. The chain carries TRBV28 and TRBJ1-5, with D unclear. Trimming stripped 7 bases from V and 4 bases from J, with 17 bases between. Germline V gene lookup returns CDR1 MDHEN and CDR2 SYDVKM. CDR3 length: 15 residues. CDR3 in amino acids: CASTDQRGRNQPQHF. Written as DNA, the CDR3 is TGTGCCAGCACCGATCAGAGAGGGCGTAATCAGCCCCAGCATTTT.

The genes are TRBV7-2 and TRBJ2-3, with 8 nucleotides matching TRBD2. Trimming cost V 5 bases and J 0 bases; bases outside gene matches: 7. Germline V gene sequence: CDR1 SGHTA, CDR2 FQGNSA. The CDR3 runs 16 residues. CDR3 protein: CASSPRTSISTDTQYF. CDR3 nucleotides: TGTGCCAGCAGCCCCCGGACTAGCATAAGCACAGATACGCAGTATTTT.

This clonotype was picked up a small number of times. This chain connects TRBV12-3 or TRBV12-4 to TRBJ2-7, with D possibly TRBD1 on 5 matching bases. This CDR3 has 12 amino acids. With 5 bases removed from V and 6 bases from J, the gap between germline ends came to 11 bases. The CDR3 loop is CASSPGPVEQYF. In DNA form, the CDR3 reads TGTGCCAGCAGTCCAGGGCCTGTCGAGCAGTACTTC.

Only one count was recorded for this clonotype. This chain connects TRBV18 to TRBJ2-7; the D call may be TRBD1 or TRBD2 (5 bases each). Germline CDR1 reads KGHSH; CDR2 reads LQKENI. V lost 3 bases and J lost 0, with 15 bases in between. The CDR3 is 16 amino acids. For the CDR3, the DNA is TGTGCCAGCTCACCGACAGCCCGGGGAAGCTCCTACGAGCAGTACTTC. It is translated as CASSPTARGSSYEQYF.

The sample holds many counts of this clonotype. V and J are TRBV25-1 and TRBJ2-3; TRBD1 matches 7 bases. V was pared by 7 bases and J by 5 bases, with 3 bases of the junction left unmatched. The germline gives CDR1 MGHDK, CDR2 SYGVNS. The CDR3 sequence is 12 residues long. CDR3 in DNA: TGTGCCAGCAAGGGACAGAAAGATACGCAGTATTTT. This gives the protein CASKGQKDTQYF.